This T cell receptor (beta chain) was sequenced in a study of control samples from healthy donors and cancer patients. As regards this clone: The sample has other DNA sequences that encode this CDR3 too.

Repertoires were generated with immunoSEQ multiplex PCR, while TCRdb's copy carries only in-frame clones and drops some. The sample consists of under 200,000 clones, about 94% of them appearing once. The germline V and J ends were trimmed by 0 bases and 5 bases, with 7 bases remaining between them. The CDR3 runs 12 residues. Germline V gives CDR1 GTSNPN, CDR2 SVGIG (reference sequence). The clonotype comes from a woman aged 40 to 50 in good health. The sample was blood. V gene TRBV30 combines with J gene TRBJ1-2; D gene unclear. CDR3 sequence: CAWSVSGYGYTF. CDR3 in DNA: TGTGCCTGGAGTGTTAGCGGGTATGGCTACACCTTC.